Given below is one T cell receptor (beta chain) in context. Its antigen is currently unknown. The read ends 3 residues shy of where the CDR3 ends; the end is completed using the germline J gene. In germline, CDR1 is SNHLY, CDR2 FYNNEI. The J segment lost 6 bases and the V segment lost 4 bases, leaving 7 bases of the junction unmatched. The CDR3 loop spans 14 amino acids. This entry belongs to a study of Tregs in tolerant kidney transplant recipients. The study's findings and limits: Activated donor B cell expansion appeared to reveal the most relevant donor-specific TCRbeta repertoire.

Mixed chimerism was transient after nonmyeloablative marrow transplants from related graft donors. Clones were sequenced by immunoSEQ multiplex PCR, and TCRdb holds only the in-frame ones, with some missing. This repertoire includes thousands of clones. The genes are TRBV2 and TRBJ2-7; TRBD1 agrees at 9 bases. This clonotype was sampled from a human patient who received a combined kidney and bone marrow transplant. Some T cells may be transferred from the graft donor. The specimen was CD4+ T cells from blood (PBMCs), collected 6 months after the transplant. Here the CDR3 reads CASSAGTGSLEQYF. CDR3 DNA (partial): TGTGCCAGCAGTGCCGGGACAGGGAGTCTCGAG.